This TCR beta chain was found in a study of shared clonotypes between healthy human individuals. The study, taken as a whole, reports: It was anticipated that sequencing depth would influence how many clonotypes donors shared.

Around 300 ng DNA, approximately 30,000 T cell genomes, went into unsorted PBMC replicate PCRs. Unsorted PBMC DNA went through sequencing on ten immunoSEQ deep assay plates. Original handling: Because ImmunoSEQ provided only junction sequences with no quality scores, the filtering differed. The repertoire was sequenced with immunoSEQ multiplex PCR; TCRdb's copy has only in-frame clones and lacks some. The V and J calls and clone size are taken from that table; D and trimming were inferred from the DNA. The table has roughly 500,000 clones, roughly 80% seen once; the top ten hold more than 9.5%. Many counts were recorded for this clone. Antigen unknown. Other nucleotide sequences from this sample produce the same CDR3. This clonotype was sampled from a woman aged 40 to 50 in good health. Some clones in this sample may be carry-over from other donors' samples. Sequencing was done on a sample of PBMCs.

This CDR3 is CATSAAMAGAYEQYF. In nucleotides, the CDR3 is TGTGCCACCAGCGCGGCCATGGCGGGGGCCTACGAGCAGTACTTC. The chain joins TRBV15 to TRBJ2-7; 7 bases match TRBD2. The length of the CDR3 is 15 residues. J gave up 2 bases and V 5 bases, and 9 bases lay outside the gene matches. CDR1 and CDR2 from the germline V gene are LNHNV and YYDKDF (reference sequence). The variable domain in full, with the rest retrieved from reference TRBV15 and TRBJ2-7, is DAMVIQNPRYQVTQFGKPVTLSCSQTLNHNVMYWYQQKSSQAPKLLFHYYDKDFNNEADTPDNFQSRRPNTSFCFLDIRSPGLGDTAMYLCATSAAMAGAYEQYFGPGTRLTVT.